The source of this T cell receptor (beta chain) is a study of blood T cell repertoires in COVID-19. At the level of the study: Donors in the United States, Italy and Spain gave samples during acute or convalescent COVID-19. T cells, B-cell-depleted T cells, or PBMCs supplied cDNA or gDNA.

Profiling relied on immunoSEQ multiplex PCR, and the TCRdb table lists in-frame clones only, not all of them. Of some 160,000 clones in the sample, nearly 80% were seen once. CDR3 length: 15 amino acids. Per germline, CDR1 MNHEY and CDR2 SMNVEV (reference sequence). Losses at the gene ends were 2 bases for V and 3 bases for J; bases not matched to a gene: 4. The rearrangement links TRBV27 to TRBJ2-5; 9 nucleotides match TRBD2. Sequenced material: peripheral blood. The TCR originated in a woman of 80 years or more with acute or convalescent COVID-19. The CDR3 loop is CASSLVGLAKETQYF. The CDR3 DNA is TGTGCCAGCAGTTTAGTAGGACTAGCGAAAGAGACCCAGTACTTC.